Below, 10 T cell receptor beta chains from the same sample are listed, as sequenced in a study of technical replicates of blood from several donors (dated by TCRdb to between 2016 and 2019). Library generation was performed with the immunoSEQ multiplex PCR assay. This immuneACCESS table, as held by TCRdb, lists in-frame sequences with V and J called but not all clones. Of the missing ones, under half trace to an unresolved V gene in checked studies; the others have no known cause. Here the sample has approximately 50,000 clones; about 82% occur a single time. The ten biggest clones cover roughly 5.2% of the sample. The sequenced material came from PBMCs. The receptors stem from a human donor in good health. Some clones in this sample may be carry-over from other donors' samples.

This clone appeared a single time. This rearrangement joins TRBV5-1 to TRBJ2-5; 7 bases agree with TRBD2. Germline-derived CDR1 and CDR2 are SGHRS and YFSETQ. CDR3 length: 17 amino acids. V shed 2 bases, J shed 4 bases, and the junction held 14 bases outside the gene matches. The CDR3: CASSLGEGLVSGETQYF. The DNA of the CDR3 is TGCGCCAGCAGCTTAGGGGAGGGTCTCGTCAGCGGAGAGACCCAGTACTTC. Together with reference TRBV5-1 and TRBJ2-5, the CDR3 gives the full variable domain: KAGVTQTPRYLIKTRGQQVTLSCSPISGHRSVSWYQQTPGQGLQFLFEYFSETQRNKGNFPGRFSGRQFSNSRSEMNVSTLELGDSALYLCASSLGEGLVSGETQYFGPGTRLLVL.

For the CDR3, the DNA is TGTGCCAGCAGCTTGGTAGGGACTGAAGAAAACTATGGCTACACCTTC. Its translation is CASSLVGTEENYGYTF. The genes are TRBV7-9 and TRBJ1-2; D might be TRBD1 (5 bases). The CDR3 is 16 residues long. Germline loops: CDR1 SEHNR, CDR2 FQNEAQ (reference sequence). Trimming removed 3 bases at V and 2 bases at J, with 16 bases between.

V gene TRBV19 combines with J gene TRBJ2-5, with TRBD2 matching over 9 bases. Germline assignment: CDR1 LNHDA and CDR2 SQIVND (reference sequence). This CDR3 spans 16 amino acids. V gave up 5 bases and J gave up 5 bases; unmatched junction bases: 12. The CDR3 here is CASSPSWGRGGETQYF. CDR3 bases: TGTGCCAGTAGTCCCTCGTGGGGGCGGGGGGGCGAGACCCAGTACTTC.

CDR3 sequence reads: CASSLDPAAQYEQYF. The CDR3 nucleotides read TGTGCCAGCAGTTTAGACCCGGCGGCTCAGTACGAGCAGTACTTC. This chain connects TRBV6-5 to TRBJ2-7; D ambiguous. V was pared by 4 bases and J by 4 bases, with 17 bases between. The CDR3 loop spans 15 amino acids. Germline CDR1 reads MNHEY; CDR2 reads SVGAGI.

This sequence joins TRBV5-6 and TRBJ1-1; 9 positions agree with TRBD1. V gave up 0 bases and J gave up 5 bases; unmatched junction bases: 2. The CDR3 is 14 residues long. Germline CDR1 reads SGHDT; CDR2 reads YYEEEE. The CDR3, as DNA: TGTGCCAGCAGCTTGGGGGACAGGGCGACTGAAGCTTTCTTT. Translating it yields CASSLGDRATEAFF.

This clone was found a few times. The chain combines TRBV12-5 with TRBJ2-5; TRBD1 is a possible D gene (6 bases). In germline, CDR1 is LGHNT, CDR2 FRNRAP. The V and J ends lost 2 bases and 11 bases respectively, with 12 bases between them. The CDR3 sequence is 12 residues long. CDR3 region: CASGLPQGTQYF. The CDR3 DNA reads as TGTGCTAGTGGTTTGCCACAGGGAACTCAGTACTTC.

This clone showed up just a few times. This chain links TRBV6-6 with TRBJ1-2; D remains ambiguous. From germline, CDR1 is MNHNY and CDR2 SVGAGI (reference sequence). Trimming shortened V by 7 bases and J by 4 bases, and 13 bases separated the two germline ends. This CDR3 spans 13 amino acids. The CDR3 nucleotides are TGTGCCAGCACCCTAGAGGTTGGCTATGGCTACACCTTC. Its protein product is CASTLEVGYGYTF.

The V and J genes are TRBV4-1 and TRBJ2-3; D not resolved. CDR1 and CDR2 (germline): MGHRA, YSYEKL. Trimming took off 2 bases at V and 2 bases at J, with 11 bases between the two ends. The CDR3 is 15 amino acids. The CDR3 here is CASSQLTVATDTQYF. DNA for the CDR3: TGCGCCAGCAGCCAACTTACAGTCGCCACAGATACGCAGTATTTT.

A note on this clone: One junction end does not reproduce the germline sequence, and a read error may be involved. The chain has TRBV6-5 and TRBJ2-3; perhaps TRBD2 as D (6 bases). Germline-derived CDR1 and CDR2 are MNHEY and SVGAGI. This CDR3 is built from 13 residues. CDR3 sequence: CASSPYVGTRENF. The CDR3 DNA sequence: TGTGCCAGCAGCCCTTACGTGGGGACTCGGGAGAATTTT.

This chain's CDR3 is CASTEGYSNQPQHF. CDR3 sequence (DNA): TGTGCCAGCACCGAGGGCTATAGCAATCAGCCCCAGCATTTT. This chain connects TRBV2 to TRBJ1-5; no clear D. V gave up 7 bases and J gave up 0 bases, with 10 bases separating them. The CDR3 has 14 residues. Per the germline V gene, CDR1 is SNHLY and CDR2 is FYNNEI.